A single sample gave rise to the 30 T cell receptor beta chains below, sequenced in a study of T-cell reconstitution after alpha-beta-depleted transplantation in children. Unique molecular identifiers were built into the TCRbeta library. One entry per CDR3 protein, called by TCRdb with MiXCR from the PCR reads. The table shows hundreds of thousands of distinct CDR3 sequences, with about 15% occurring only once. Here the sequenced sample was PBMCs, mostly from graft donor cells, taken 360 days after TCRalphabeta/CD19-depleted stem cell transplant. Every receptor here comes from a male patient younger than 18 who had a stem cell transplant for acute lymphoblastic leukemia, so the T cells may come from the graft donor.

This clonotype came up a few times. V gene TRBV7-9 combines with J gene TRBJ2-7, with no clear D. Germline V CDR1 and CDR2: SEHNR, FQNEAQ (reference sequence). The V end was cut by 0 bases, the J end by 12 bases, with 15 bases between. This CDR3 comprises 13 residues. The CDR3 loop reads CASSLAFGGWWYF. CDR3 in DNA: TGTGCCAGCAGCTTAGCGTTCGGTGGATGGTGGTACTTC. Filled out from reference TRBV7-9 and TRBJ2-7, the complete variable domain reads DTGVSQNPRHKITKRGQNVTFRCDPISEHNRLYWYRQTLGQGPEFLTYFQNEAQLEKSRLLSDRFSAERPKGSFSTLEIQRTEQGDSAMYLCASSLAFGGWWYFGPGTRLTVT.

This clonotype was seen a few times. This sequence joins TRBV21-1 and TRBJ2-5. TRBV21-1 is marked as a pseudogene. This CDR3 comprises 15 residues. Here the CDR3 DNA reads TGTGCCAGCAGCATCCGTACGGATTATCAAGAGACCCAGTACTTC. This gives the protein CASSIRTDYQETQYF.

This clonotype was detected only a few times. The chain uses TRBV20-1 and TRBJ2-3; D is ambiguous. Germline CDR1 reads DFQATT; CDR2 reads SNEGSKA (reference sequence). This CDR3 has 11 residues. V lost 0 bases and J lost 7, with 5 bases in between. The CDR3 is CSAREAYTQYF. The CDR3, as DNA: TGCAGTGCTAGAGAGGCTTATACGCAGTATTTT.

This clonotype was found once. The chain has TRBV5-6 and TRBJ2-1, with D perhaps matching TRBD1 (5 bases). The length of the CDR3 is 18 residues. V was pared by 2 bases and J by 1 base, with 19 bases between. The V gene's germline CDR1 is SGHDT and CDR2 YYEEEE. CDR3 sequence: CASSFPRQRIRSYNEQFF. CDR3 sequence (DNA): TGTGCCAGCAGCTTCCCCCGACAGAGAATAAGGTCCTACAATGAGCAGTTCTTC.

The V gene is TRBV5-1, the J gene TRBJ2-6; D may be TRBD1 (6 bases). CDR1 SGHRS and CDR2 YFSETQ come from the germline V gene. The CDR3 covers 19 residues. V shed 4 bases and J shed 0 bases, with 20 bases lying between them. In nucleotides, the CDR3 is TGCGCCAGCAGCCATGGACAGAGCCCTTTGGGCTCTGGGGCCAACGTCCTGACTTTC. Its translation is CASSHGQSPLGSGANVLTF. Full variable domain (remainder filled in from reference TRBV5-1 and TRBJ2-6): KAGVTQTPRYLIKTRGQQVTLSCSPISGHRSVSWYQQTPGQGLQFLFEYFSETQRNKGNFPGRFSGRQFSNSRSEMNVSTLELGDSALYLCASSHGQSPLGSGANVLTFGAGSRLTVL.

In this sample, this clonotype turned up many times. The chain combines TRBV29-1 with TRBJ2-1; 7 bases align to TRBD2. The length of the CDR3 is 13 residues. V was pared by 6 bases and J by 8 bases, with 10 bases of the junction left unmatched. Looked up from germline, CDR1 is SQVTM and CDR2 is ANQGSEA. The CDR3 spells CSVVGGSWHEQFF. The CDR3 DNA sequence: TGCAGCGTAGTTGGCGGGAGTTGGCATGAGCAGTTCTTC.

The chain joins TRBV3-1 to TRBJ1-2; D unclear. Trimming took off 3 bases at V and 4 bases at J, with 9 bases between the two ends. Germline-derived CDR1 and CDR2 are LGHDT and YNNKEL (reference sequence). The CDR3 loop spans 13 amino acids. For the CDR3, the DNA is TGTGCCAGCAGCCATAAAGGGCTCTATGGCTACACCTTC. Translation: CASSHKGLYGYTF. The full variable domain, completed using reference TRBV3-1 and TRBJ1-2, is DTAVSQTPKYLVTQMGNDKSIKCEQNLGHDTMYWYKQDSKKFLKIMFSYNNKELIINETVPNRFSPKSPDKAHLNLHINSLELGDSAVYFCASSHKGLYGYTFGSGTRLTVV.

J is TRBJ2-2 and V is TRBV2; D may be TRBD2 (5 bases). The CDR3 totals 13 residues. V lost 7 bases and J lost 4, with 10 bases in between. CDR1 SNHLY and CDR2 FYNNEI come from the germline V gene. Here the CDR3 DNA reads TGTGCCAGCACCCGGACTGTCACCGGGGAGCTGTTTTTT. Translated, it gives CASTRTVTGELFF.

This clonotype was seen repeatedly, ten times or more. The rearrangement uses TRBV2 and TRBJ2-2; D call uncertain. Germline loops: CDR1 SNHLY, CDR2 FYNNEI. CDR3 length: 14 residues. Trimming took 4 bases from V and 4 from J, leaving 10 bases between them. The CDR3 DNA sequence: TGTGCCAGCAGTGTCGGTCTAACCACCGGGGAGCTGTTTTTT. Its protein product is CASSVGLTTGELFF. Drawing the rest from reference TRBV2 and TRBJ2-2, the complete variable domain is EPEVTQTPSHQVTQMGQEVILRCVPISNHLYFYWYRQILGQKVEFLVSFYNNEISEKSEIFDDQFSVERPDGSNFTLKIRSTKLEDSAMYFCASSVGLTTGELFFGEGSRLTVL.

V usage is TRBV6-1 and J usage is TRBJ2-1, with a tentative D call TRBD1 (6 bases). CDR1 is MNHNS, CDR2 SASEGT, per germline. V gave up 5 bases and J gave up 1 base, with 18 bases separating them. The CDR3 runs 17 residues. CDR3 sequence reads: CASSRQARLNSYNEQFF. The CDR3 DNA reads TGTGCCAGCAGTCGACAGGCCCGACTGAATTCCTACAATGAGCAGTTCTTC.

This clonotype was counted between two and nine times. The chain joins TRBV27 to TRBJ2-1, with TRBD2 matching over 10 bases. The length of the CDR3 is 15 residues. V was pared by 10 bases and J by 8 bases, with 14 bases of the junction left unmatched. CDR1 and CDR2 from the germline V gene are MNHEY and SMNVEV (reference sequence). The CDR3 nucleotides are TGTGCCACCTTCCCTAGCGGGGGCGAGTGGGATGAGCAGTTCTTC. It encodes CATFPSGGEWDEQFF.

This clonotype was detected a few times. This rearrangement joins TRBV7-8 to TRBJ2-7; TRBD1 is a possible D gene (6 bases). The CDR3 spans 15 residues. Deletions cut 5 bases from V and 5 bases from J, with 19 bases between. Looked up from germline, CDR1 is SGHVS and CDR2 is FQNEAQ. Here the CDR3 reads CASSGGLRGSHEQYF. CDR3 sequence (DNA): TGTGCCAGCAGCGGGGGCCTCAGGGGTTCCCACGAGCAGTACTTC.

The genes are TRBV20-1 and TRBJ2-3, with D perhaps matching TRBD2 (7 bases). Germline V CDR1 and CDR2: DFQATT, SNEGSKA (reference sequence). V lost 6 bases to trimming and J lost 0 bases, with 19 bases between them. CDR3 length: 16 residues. The CDR3 spells CSAVSGVGRSTDTQYF. CDR3 DNA: TGCAGTGCCGTCTCAGGGGTCGGGAGGAGCACAGATACGCAGTATTTT.

This clonotype was seen at least ten times. Here the CDR3 DNA reads TGTGCCAGCAGTTTTGGTTTAGCGGGAGGGTACACCGGGGAGCTGTTTTTT. Its protein product is CASSFGLAGGYTGELFF. The chain carries TRBV12-3 or TRBV12-4 and TRBJ2-2; 11 bases line up with TRBD2. V gave up 3 bases and J gave up 3 bases; unmatched junction bases: 6. The CDR3 spans 17 residues.

V gene TRBV5-1 combines with J gene TRBJ2-5; no clear D gene. Looked up from germline, CDR1 is SGHRS and CDR2 is YFSETQ. V lost 3 bases and J lost 2, with 17 bases in between. This CDR3 is built from 16 residues. Here the CDR3 reads CASSSGVYGIQETQYF. CDR3 nucleotides: TGCGCCAGCAGCTCTGGAGTTTATGGGATTCAAGAGACCCAGTACTTC. Combining the CDR3 with reference TRBV5-1 and TRBJ2-5 gives the whole variable domain KAGVTQTPRYLIKTRGQQVTLSCSPISGHRSVSWYQQTPGQGLQFLFEYFSETQRNKGNFPGRFSGRQFSNSRSEMNVSTLELGDSALYLCASSSGVYGIQETQYFGPGTRLLVL.

The chain is built from TRBV29-1 and TRBJ2-4; TRBD1 matches at 11 bases. The CDR3 is 13 residues long. CDR1 and CDR2 (germline): SQVTM, ANQGSEA. Losses at the gene ends were 2 bases for V and 8 bases for J; bases not matched to a gene: 2. CDR3 in amino acids: CSVELGQGDIQYF. The CDR3 DNA sequence: TGCAGCGTTGAACTGGGACAGGGGGACATTCAGTACTTC.

This rearrangement joins TRBV5-1 to TRBJ2-6, with 8 bases lining up with TRBD1. Germline values: CDR1 SGHRS, CDR2 YFSETQ. There are 22 residues in the CDR3. J was trimmed by 2 bases and V by 0 bases; bases with no gene match: 19. DNA for the CDR3: TGCGCCAGCAGCTTGGATTCTTACCTTCTTGGGACAGGCCAGGCTGGGGCCAACGTCCTGACTTTC. It translates to CASSLDSYLLGTGQAGANVLTF.

Only a few counts were recorded for this clonotype. This chain joins TRBV10-3 and TRBJ2-3; maybe TRBD2 (6 bases). Trimming took off 4 bases at V and 3 bases at J, with 11 bases between the two ends. CDR1 is ENHRY and CDR2 is SYGVKD in the germline V gene. The CDR3 spans 14 residues. The CDR3: CAISGGRTTDTQYF. The CDR3 nucleotides read TGTGCCATCAGTGGGGGGAGGACGACAGATACGCAGTATTTT.

The chain has TRBV6-2 or TRBV6-3 and TRBJ2-7; D is unclear. Germline loops: CDR1 MNHEY, CDR2 SVGEGT. This CDR3 is 16 amino acids long. The germline V and J ends were trimmed by 0 bases and 9 bases, with 21 bases remaining between them. In DNA form, the CDR3 reads TGTGCCAGCAGTTACTCGATCTGTCAATTTGAACGAGGGCAGTACTTC. This codes for CASSYSICQFERGQYF.

This clonotype has a handful of counts. The chain couples TRBV14 to TRBJ2-7; TRBD1 or TRBD2 may be the D gene (7 bases each). Germline V gene lookup returns CDR1 SGHDN and CDR2 FVKESK. Trimming shortened V by 0 bases and J by 6 bases, and 12 bases separated the two germline ends. This CDR3 is 14 amino acids long. DNA for the CDR3: TGTGCCAGCAGCCAAGAAGGCAGGGGGGGCGAGCAGTACTTC. Translated: CASSQEGRGGEQYF.

This clonotype came up many times. The V call is TRBV5-1, the J call TRBJ2-7; TRBD2 agrees at 8 bases. The CDR3 runs 14 residues. V was clipped by 4 bases and J by 2 bases; unmatched bases: 5. Germline CDR1 reads SGHRS; CDR2 reads YFSETQ. CDR3 in amino acids: CASSTREETYEQYF. CDR3 nucleotide sequence: TGCGCCAGCAGCACGCGGGAGGAAACCTACGAGCAGTACTTC.

This chain uses TRBV29-1 with TRBJ2-3; 8 nucleotides agree with TRBD2. This CDR3 region has 17 residues. The germline gives CDR1 SQVTM, CDR2 ANQGSEA. Trimming cost V 1 base and J 6 bases; bases outside gene matches: 15. The DNA for the CDR3 is TGCAGCGTTGAAGGTCTGCGGGAGGCCCAGGGGTTGGATACGCAGTATTTT. Translation gives CSVEGLREAQGLDTQYF.

A few counts support this clonotype. The chain combines TRBV6-1 with TRBJ1-3; no firm D call. Germline CDR1 is MNHNS and CDR2 is SASEGT. CDR3 length equals 15 residues. Trimming cost V 5 bases and J 0 bases, with 11 bases left between them. CDR3 coding DNA: TGTGCCAGCAGTAGAGCAGAGACCTCTGGAAACACCATATATTTT. This gives the protein CASSRAETSGNTIYF.

This clonotype appeared a few times. J is TRBJ1-3 and V is TRBV6-5, with D maybe TRBD1 (5 bases). Germline assignment: CDR1 MNHEY and CDR2 SVGAGI. Between the trimmed V and J ends, which lost 2 bases and 0 bases, there was a span of 11 bases. This CDR3 spans 16 amino acids. The chain's CDR3 is CASSYNGGYSGNTIYF. The DNA for the CDR3 is TGTGCCAGCAGTTACAACGGGGGGTACTCTGGAAACACCATATATTTT.

The chain uses TRBV29-1 and TRBJ2-5, with 7 bases matching TRBD1. In germline, CDR1 is SQVTM, CDR2 ANQGSEA. V dropped 6 bases and J dropped 2; count of bases not matched to a gene: 9. The CDR3 is 14 amino acids. CDR3 sequence reads: CSVSRDRRQETQYF. The DNA for the CDR3 is TGCAGCGTGAGCCGGGACAGACGTCAAGAGACCCAGTACTTC.

This clonotype showed up many times. The V gene is TRBV27, the J gene TRBJ2-1, with D hard to call. This CDR3 has 15 residues. The germline CDR1 and CDR2 sequences are MNHEY and SMNVEV (reference sequence). V was cut by 5 bases and J by 0 bases, with 11 bases left in between. The CDR3, as DNA: TGTGCCAGCAGTGCCTTCCCCCCCTCCTACAATGAGCAGTTCTTC. The encoded protein is CASSAFPPSYNEQFF.

This clonotype has a count of ten or more. The rearrangement links TRBV6-2 or TRBV6-3 to TRBJ2-7, with D perhaps TRBD1 (6 bases). In germline, CDR1 is MNHEY, CDR2 SVGEGT. The CDR3 runs 14 residues. The germline V and J ends were trimmed by 4 bases and 4 bases, with 14 bases remaining between them. The CDR3 region is CASSFSQGKYEQYF. CDR3 DNA sequence: TGTGCCAGCAGTTTCTCCCAGGGGAAATACGAGCAGTACTTC.

This clonotype was counted at least ten times. The chain joins TRBV27 to TRBJ2-3; D might be TRBD2 (6 bases). Germline V gene data show CDR1 as MNHEY and CDR2 as SMNVEV (reference sequence). The CDR3 extends over 15 amino acids. Trimming shortened V by 6 bases and J by 0 bases, and 13 bases separated the two germline ends. The CDR3 sequence: CASSWRRGSTDTQYF. The CDR3 DNA follows: TGTGCCAGCAGCTGGAGGCGGGGAAGCACAGATACGCAGTATTTT.

This clonotype was picked up many times. This rearrangement joins TRBV29-1 to TRBJ2-1, with TRBD2 matching 10 bases. The CDR3 totals 15 residues. Germline trimming cut 1 base from V and 5 bases from J; bases unmatched to any gene: 5. CDR1 is SQVTM and CDR2 is ANQGSEA in the germline V gene. The CDR3 bases are TGCAGCGTTGAAGTTCGAGCGGGAGGGCACAATGAGCAGTTCTTC. Translating it yields CSVEVRAGGHNEQFF.

This clonotype has only a few counts. The CDR3 DNA follows: TGTGCCAGCATCCCGGGACTAGCTGCCCCCTTCTCCTACAATGAGCAGTTCTTC. Its protein is CASIPGLAAPFSYNEQFF. V is TRBV12-3 or TRBV12-4 and J is TRBJ2-1; 9 nucleotides align to TRBD2. V trimming: 7 bases; J trimming: 0 bases; junction bases outside the gene matches: 13. This CDR3 comprises 18 residues.